Listed here is a single T cell receptor beta chain. Its matching antigen is unknown. The data originate from a study of cytomegalovirus exposure and HLA in healthy donors. Findings of the study overall: The authors later linked a missense DCLRE1C variant to TCR beta V- and J-gene trimming.

13 Jbeta primers and 60 Vbeta primers were used for the PCR. Libraries were prepared by immunoSEQ multiplex PCR; TCRdb keeps only in-frame clonotypes and omits some of them. This table has about 120,000 clones, about 72% appearing once. The sequencing input was PBMCs. The receptor's source is a man aged 45-60 years in good health and CMV-seropositive.

CDR3 region: CASSQTGVYEQYF. CDR3 DNA sequence: TGTGCCAGCAGCCAAACAGGTGTCTACGAGCAGTACTTC. The chain links TRBV6-5 to TRBJ2-7; D might be TRBD1 (5 bases). Trimming pared 6 bases from V and 3 bases from J, leaving 12 bases between. Germline values: CDR1 MNHEY, CDR2 SVGAGI. The CDR3 runs to 13 residues.